This TCR beta chain is from a study of T cell responses to AZD1222 COVID-19 vaccine. Notes on the study in general: Spike-specific TCR breadth and depth were elevated following two AZD1222 doses. Nearly half of spike-specific TCRs reportedly target unmutated variant regions.

Trimming removed 6 bases at V and 3 bases at J, with 17 bases between. This CDR3 has 15 residues. Germline CDR1 is LNHDA and CDR2 is SQIVND (reference sequence). This table comes from immunoSEQ multiplex PCR, and its TCRdb copy is limited to in-frame clones, with some not included. The sample yields over 120,000 clones, about 82% seen once. In the case of this clone: Antigen unknown.

J is TRBJ1-2 and V is TRBV19, with D uncertain. The sequencing here drew on peripheral blood, taken 28 days after the second AZD1222 dose. The clonotype comes from an adult who received the AZD1222 COVID-19 vaccine. The CDR3 DNA reads TGTGCCAGTAGGCCCGCCTCGACCCTTTACTATGGCTACACCTTC. It encodes CASRPASTLYYGYTF. The full variable domain, in which reference TRBV19 and TRBJ1-2 provide the parts outside the CDR3, is DGGITQSPKYLFRKEGQNVTLSCEQNLNHDAMYWYRQDPGQGLRLIYYSQIVNDFQKGDIAEGYSVSREKKESFPLTVTSAQKNPTAFYLCASRPASTLYYGYTFGSGTRLTVV.